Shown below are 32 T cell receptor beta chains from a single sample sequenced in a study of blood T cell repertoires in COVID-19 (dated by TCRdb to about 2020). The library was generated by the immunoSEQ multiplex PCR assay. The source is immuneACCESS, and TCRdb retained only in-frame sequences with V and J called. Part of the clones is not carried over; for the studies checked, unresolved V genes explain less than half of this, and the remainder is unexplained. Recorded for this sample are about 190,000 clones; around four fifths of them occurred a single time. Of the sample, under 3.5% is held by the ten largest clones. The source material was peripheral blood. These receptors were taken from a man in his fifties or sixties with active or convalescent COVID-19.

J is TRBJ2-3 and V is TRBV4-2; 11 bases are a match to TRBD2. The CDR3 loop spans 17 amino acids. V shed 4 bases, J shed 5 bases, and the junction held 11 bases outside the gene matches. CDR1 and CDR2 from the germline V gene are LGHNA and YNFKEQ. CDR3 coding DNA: TGTGCCAGCAGCCTCCCCCTAGCGGGGGGCTTCCTAGATACGCAGTATTTT. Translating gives CASSLPLAGGFLDTQYF.

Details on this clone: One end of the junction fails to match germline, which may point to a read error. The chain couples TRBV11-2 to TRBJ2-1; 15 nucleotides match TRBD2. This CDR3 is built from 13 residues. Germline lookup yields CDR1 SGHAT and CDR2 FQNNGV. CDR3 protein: CASSFGTSGRPVF. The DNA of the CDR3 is TGTGCCAGCAGCTTTGGGACTAGCGGGAGGCCGGTCTTC.

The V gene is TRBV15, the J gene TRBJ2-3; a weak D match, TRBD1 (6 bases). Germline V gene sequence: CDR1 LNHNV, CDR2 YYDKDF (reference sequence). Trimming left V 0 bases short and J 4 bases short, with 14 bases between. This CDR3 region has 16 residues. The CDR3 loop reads CATSRDRAGVADTQYF. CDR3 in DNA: TGTGCCACCAGCAGAGATCGGGCAGGGGTCGCAGATACGCAGTATTTT.

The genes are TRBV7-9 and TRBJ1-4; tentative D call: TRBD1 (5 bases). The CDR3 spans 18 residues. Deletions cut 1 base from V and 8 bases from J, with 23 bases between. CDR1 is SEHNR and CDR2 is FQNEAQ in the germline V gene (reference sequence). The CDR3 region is CASSLGGLPLHREEKLFF. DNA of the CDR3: TGTGCCAGCAGCTTAGGGGGGTTACCACTGCACCGGGAGGAAAAACTGTTTTTT.

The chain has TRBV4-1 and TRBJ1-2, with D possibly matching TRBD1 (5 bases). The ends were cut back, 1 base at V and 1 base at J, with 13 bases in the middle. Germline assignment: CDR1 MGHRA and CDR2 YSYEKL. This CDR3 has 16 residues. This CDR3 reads CASSQGRDGNNYGYTF. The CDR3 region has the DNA TGCGCCAGCAGCCAAGGGCGGGACGGGAATAACTATGGCTACACCTTC.

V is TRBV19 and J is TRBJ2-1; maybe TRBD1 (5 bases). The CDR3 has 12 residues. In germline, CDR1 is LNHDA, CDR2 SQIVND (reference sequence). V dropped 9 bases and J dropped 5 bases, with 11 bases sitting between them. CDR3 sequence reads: CASKIRDNEQFF. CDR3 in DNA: TGTGCCAGCAAGATCAGGGACAATGAGCAGTTCTTC.

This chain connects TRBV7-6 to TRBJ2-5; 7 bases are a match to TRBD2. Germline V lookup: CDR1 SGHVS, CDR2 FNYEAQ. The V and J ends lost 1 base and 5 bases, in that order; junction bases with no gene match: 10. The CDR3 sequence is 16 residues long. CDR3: CASSLVVASGPETQYF. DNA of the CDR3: TGTGCCAGCAGCTTAGTGGTGGCTAGCGGTCCTGAGACCCAGTACTTC.

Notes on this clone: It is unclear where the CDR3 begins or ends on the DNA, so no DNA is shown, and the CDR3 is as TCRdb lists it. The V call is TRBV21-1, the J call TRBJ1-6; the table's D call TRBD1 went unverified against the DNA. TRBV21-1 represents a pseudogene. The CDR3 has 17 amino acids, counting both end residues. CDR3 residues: CASTQDSFGDGNSPLHF.

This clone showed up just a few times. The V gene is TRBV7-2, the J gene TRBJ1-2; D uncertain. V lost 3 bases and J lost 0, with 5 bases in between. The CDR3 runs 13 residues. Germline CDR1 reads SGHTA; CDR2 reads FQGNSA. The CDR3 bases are TGTGCCAGCAGCTTGAGCCCTAACTATGGCTACACCTTC. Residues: CASSLSPNYGYTF.

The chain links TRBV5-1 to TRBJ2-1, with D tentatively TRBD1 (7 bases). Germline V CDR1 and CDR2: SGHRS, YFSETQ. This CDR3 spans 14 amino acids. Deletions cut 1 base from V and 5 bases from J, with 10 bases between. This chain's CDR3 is CASSLSGGHNEQFF. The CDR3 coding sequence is TGCGCCAGCAGCTTGTCAGGGGGGCACAATGAGCAGTTCTTC.

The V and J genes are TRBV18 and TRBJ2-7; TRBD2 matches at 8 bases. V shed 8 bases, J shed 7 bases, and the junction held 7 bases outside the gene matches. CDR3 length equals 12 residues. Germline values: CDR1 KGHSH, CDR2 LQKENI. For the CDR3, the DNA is TGTGCCAGCGAAGCGGGGGTGGGGGAGCAGTACTTC. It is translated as CASEAGVGEQYF.

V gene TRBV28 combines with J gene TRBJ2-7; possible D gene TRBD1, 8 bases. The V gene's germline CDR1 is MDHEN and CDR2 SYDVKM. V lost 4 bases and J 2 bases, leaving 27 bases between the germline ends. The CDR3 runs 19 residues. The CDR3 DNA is TGTGCCAGCAGTTCTCTGGGTGGTGGAAGCGGGACAGGTCCCTACGAGCAGTACTTC. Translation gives CASSSLGGGSGTGPYEQYF.

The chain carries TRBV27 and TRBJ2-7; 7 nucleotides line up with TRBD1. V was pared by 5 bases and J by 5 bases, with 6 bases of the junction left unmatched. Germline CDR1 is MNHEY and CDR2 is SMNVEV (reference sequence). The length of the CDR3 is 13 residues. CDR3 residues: CASSLRDRHEQYF. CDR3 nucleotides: TGTGCCAGCAGTCTCCGGGACAGACACGAGCAGTACTTC.

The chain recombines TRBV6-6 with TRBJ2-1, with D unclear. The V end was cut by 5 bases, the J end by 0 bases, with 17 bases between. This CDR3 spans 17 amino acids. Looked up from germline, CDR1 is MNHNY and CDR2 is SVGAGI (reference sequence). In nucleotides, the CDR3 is TGTGCCAGCAGTCTTAGACTTGCGTCAAGCTCCTACAATGAGCAGTTCTTC. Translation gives CASSLRLASSSYNEQFF.

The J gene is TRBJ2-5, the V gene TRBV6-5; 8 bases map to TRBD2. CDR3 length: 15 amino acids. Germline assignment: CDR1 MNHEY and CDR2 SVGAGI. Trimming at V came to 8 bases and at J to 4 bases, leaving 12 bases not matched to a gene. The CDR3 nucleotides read TGTGCCAGCCAGAGGGTCGGGAGGGCCTCAGAGACCCAGTACTTC. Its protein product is CASQRVGRASETQYF.

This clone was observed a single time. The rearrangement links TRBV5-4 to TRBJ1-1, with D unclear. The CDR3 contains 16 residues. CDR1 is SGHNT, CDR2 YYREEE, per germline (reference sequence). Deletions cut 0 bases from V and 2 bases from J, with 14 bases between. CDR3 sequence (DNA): TGTGCCAGCAGCTTGGGTGGGCTACGCGTTAACACTGAAGCTTTCTTT. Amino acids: CASSLGGLRVNTEAFF.

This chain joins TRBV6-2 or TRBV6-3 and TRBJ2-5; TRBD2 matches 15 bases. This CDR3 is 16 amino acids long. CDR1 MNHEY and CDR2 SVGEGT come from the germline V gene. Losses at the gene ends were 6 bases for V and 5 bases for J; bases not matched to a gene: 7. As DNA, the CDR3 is TGTGCCAGCAGCAAGGGACTAGCGGGAGGTCGGGAGACCCAGTACTTC. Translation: CASSKGLAGGRETQYF.

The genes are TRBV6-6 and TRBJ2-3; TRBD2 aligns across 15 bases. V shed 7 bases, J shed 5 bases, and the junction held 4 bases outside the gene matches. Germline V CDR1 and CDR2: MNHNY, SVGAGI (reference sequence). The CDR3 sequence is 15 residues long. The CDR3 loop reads CASTVGLAGGDTQYF. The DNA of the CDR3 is TGTGCCAGCACCGTGGGACTAGCGGGAGGAGATACGCAGTATTTT.

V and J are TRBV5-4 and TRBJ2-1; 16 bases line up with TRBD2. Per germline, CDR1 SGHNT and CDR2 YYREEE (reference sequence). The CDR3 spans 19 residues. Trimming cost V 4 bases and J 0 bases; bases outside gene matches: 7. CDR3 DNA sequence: TGTGCCAGCAGCCCGGGACTAGCGGGGGGGATAAGCTCCTACAATGAGCAGTTCTTC. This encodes CASSPGLAGGISSYNEQFF.

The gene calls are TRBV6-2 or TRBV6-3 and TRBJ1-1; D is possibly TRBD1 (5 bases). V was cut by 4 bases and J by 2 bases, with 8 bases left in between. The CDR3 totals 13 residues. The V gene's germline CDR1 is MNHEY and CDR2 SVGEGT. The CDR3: CASSLGHNTEAFF. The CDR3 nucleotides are TGTGCCAGCAGTTTAGGACACAACACTGAAGCTTTCTTT.

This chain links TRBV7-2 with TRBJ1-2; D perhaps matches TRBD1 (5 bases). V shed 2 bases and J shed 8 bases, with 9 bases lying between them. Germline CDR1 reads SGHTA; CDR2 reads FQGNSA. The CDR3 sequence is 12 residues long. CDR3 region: CASSLNRKGYTF. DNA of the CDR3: TGTGCCAGCAGCTTAAACAGGAAGGGCTACACCTTC.

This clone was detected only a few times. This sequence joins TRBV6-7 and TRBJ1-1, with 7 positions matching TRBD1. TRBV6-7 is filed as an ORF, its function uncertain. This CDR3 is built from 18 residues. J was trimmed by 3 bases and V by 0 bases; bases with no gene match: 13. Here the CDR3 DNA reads TGTGCCAGCAGTTACTCGTCAGGGGGTGGATTAGTGGACACTGAAGCTTTCTTT. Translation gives CASSYSSGGGLVDTEAFF.

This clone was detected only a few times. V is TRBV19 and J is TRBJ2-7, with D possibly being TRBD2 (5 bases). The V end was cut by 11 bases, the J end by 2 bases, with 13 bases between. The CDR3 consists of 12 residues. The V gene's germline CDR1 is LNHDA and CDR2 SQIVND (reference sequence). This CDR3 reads CACEDGAYEQYF. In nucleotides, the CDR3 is TGTGCCTGTGAGGACGGGGCCTACGAGCAGTACTTC.

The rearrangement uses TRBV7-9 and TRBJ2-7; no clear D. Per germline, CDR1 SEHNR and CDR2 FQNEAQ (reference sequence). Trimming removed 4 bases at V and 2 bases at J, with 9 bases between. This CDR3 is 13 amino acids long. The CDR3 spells CASSSASTYEQYF. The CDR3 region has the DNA TGTGCCAGCAGCTCCGCGAGTACCTACGAGCAGTACTTC.

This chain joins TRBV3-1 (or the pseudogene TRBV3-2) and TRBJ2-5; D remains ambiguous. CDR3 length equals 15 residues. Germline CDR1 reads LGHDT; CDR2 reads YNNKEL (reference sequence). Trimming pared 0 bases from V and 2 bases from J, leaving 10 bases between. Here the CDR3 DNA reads TGTGCCAGCAGCCAAGATTGGGCCAGACAAGAGACCCAGTACTTC. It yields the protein CASSQDWARQETQYF.

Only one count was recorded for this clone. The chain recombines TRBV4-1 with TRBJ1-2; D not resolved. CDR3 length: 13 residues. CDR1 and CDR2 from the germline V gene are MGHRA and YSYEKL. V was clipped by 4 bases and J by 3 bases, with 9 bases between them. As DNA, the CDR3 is TGCGCCAGCAGCCCCATCGACTACTATGGCTACACCTTC. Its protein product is CASSPIDYYGYTF.

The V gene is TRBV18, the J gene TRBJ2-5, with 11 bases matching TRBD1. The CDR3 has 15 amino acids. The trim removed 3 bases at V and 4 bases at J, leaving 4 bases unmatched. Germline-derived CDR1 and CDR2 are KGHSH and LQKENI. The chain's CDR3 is CASSPSGTGGETQYF. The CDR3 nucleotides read TGTGCCAGCTCACCCTCCGGGACAGGGGGAGAGACCCAGTACTTC.

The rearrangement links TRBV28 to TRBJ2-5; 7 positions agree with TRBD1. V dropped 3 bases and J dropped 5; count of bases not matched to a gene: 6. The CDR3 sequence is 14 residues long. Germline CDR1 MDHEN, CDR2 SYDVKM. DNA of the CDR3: TGTGCCAGCAGTTTTCGAGGGGGCAGGGAGACCCAGTACTTC. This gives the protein CASSFRGGRETQYF. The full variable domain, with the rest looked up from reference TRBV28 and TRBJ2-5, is DVKVTQSSRYLVKRTGEKVFLECVQDMDHENMFWYRQDPGLGLRLIYFSYDVKMKEKGDIPEGYSVSREKKERFSLILESASTNQTSMYLCASSFRGGRETQYFGPGTRLLVL.

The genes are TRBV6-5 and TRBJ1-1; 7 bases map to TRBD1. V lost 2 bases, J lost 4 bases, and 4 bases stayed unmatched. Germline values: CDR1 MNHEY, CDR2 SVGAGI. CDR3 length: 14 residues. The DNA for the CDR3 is TGTGCCAGCAGTTACGACAGGGCTTTCACTGAAGCTTTCTTT. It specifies CASSYDRAFTEAFF.

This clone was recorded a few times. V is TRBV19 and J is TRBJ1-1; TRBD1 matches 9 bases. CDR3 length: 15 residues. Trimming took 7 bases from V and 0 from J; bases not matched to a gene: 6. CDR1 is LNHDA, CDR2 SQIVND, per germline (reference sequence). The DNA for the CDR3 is TGTGCCAGTATTAGGACAGGGGTTGTGAACACTGAAGCTTTCTTT. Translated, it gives CASIRTGVVNTEAFF.

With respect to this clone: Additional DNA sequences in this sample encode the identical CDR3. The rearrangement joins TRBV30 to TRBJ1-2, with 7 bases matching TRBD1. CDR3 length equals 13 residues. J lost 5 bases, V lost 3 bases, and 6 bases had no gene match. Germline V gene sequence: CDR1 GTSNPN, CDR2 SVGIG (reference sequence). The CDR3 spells CAWSRDRPYGYTF. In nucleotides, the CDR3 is TGTGCCTGGAGCCGGGACAGACCTTATGGCTACACCTTC.

CDR3 sequence (DNA): TGCGCCAGCTCGGGACAGGGGGCGGGGGAGCAGTACTTC. Protein sequence: CASSGQGAGEQYF. The chain couples TRBV10-2 to TRBJ2-7, with 12 bases fitting TRBD1. The V and J ends lost 8 bases and 7 bases, in that order; junction bases with no gene match: 6. CDR3 size: 13 residues. CDR1 and CDR2 (germline): WSHSY, SAAADI.